Presented here are 21 T cell receptor beta chains from one specimen sequenced in a study of T cell changes during pregnancy in multiple sclerosis. Using immunoSEQ multiplex PCR, the repertoire was profiled, and TCRdb retains in-frame clones only, with some absent. The profile covers 55,000 to 70,000 clones, with around 90% appearing a single time and around 0.27% taken by the ten largest. This sample comprised CD4+ T cells from peripheral blood mononuclear cells, obtained after pregnancy. These receptors all come from a female donor with multiple sclerosis, enrolled in a pregnancy study.

The chain is built from TRBV7-2 and TRBJ2-7, with no clear D. The V end was cut by 5 bases, the J end by 0 bases, with 2 bases between. The germline CDR1 and CDR2 sequences are SGHTA and FQGNSA. The length of the CDR3 is 11 residues. The CDR3 loop is CASSRSYEQYF. CDR3 sequence (DNA): TGTGCCAGCAGCCGCTCCTACGAGCAGTACTTC.

The V gene is TRBV27, the J gene TRBJ1-4; D remains ambiguous. V shed 8 bases and J shed 0 bases, with 13 bases lying between them. The CDR3 has 15 amino acids. Germline V lookup: CDR1 MNHEY, CDR2 SMNVEV (reference sequence). CDR3 sequence: CASPAQAATNEKLFF. DNA for the CDR3: TGTGCCAGCCCGGCCCAGGCCGCAACTAATGAAAAACTGTTTTTT.

This clone is a singleton in its sample. The rearrangement joins TRBV19 to TRBJ2-5; 14 positions agree with TRBD2. The germline V gene has CDR1 LNHDA and CDR2 SQIVND (reference sequence). This CDR3 spans 17 amino acids. The ends lost 4 bases at V and 5 bases at J; junction bases unmatched: 9. The CDR3 DNA reads as TGTGCCAGTAGTAATCCGGGACTAGCGGGAGATGGTGAGACCCAGTACTTC. This sequence encodes CASSNPGLAGDGETQYF.

The count of this clone is one. The chain couples TRBV5-1 to TRBJ2-5, with 12 bases matching TRBD2. The junction had 0 bases not matched to a gene; V was cut back by 0 bases and J by 3 bases. The CDR3 loop spans 15 amino acids. Germline lookup yields CDR1 SGHRS and CDR2 YFSETQ. CDR3 amino acids: CASSLGLAGEETQYF. The CDR3 DNA reads TGCGCCAGCAGCTTGGGACTAGCGGGGGAAGAGACCCAGTACTTC.

The chain carries TRBV5-4 and TRBJ2-1; 10 nucleotides align to TRBD2. V gave up 4 bases and J gave up 4 bases; unmatched junction bases: 8. CDR3 length: 16 amino acids. CDR1 SGHNT and CDR2 YYREEE come from the germline V gene (reference sequence). CDR3 sequence (DNA): TGTGCCAGCAGCGTTCAACTAGCGGGGCTGTACAATGAGCAGTTCTTC. Protein sequence: CASSVQLAGLYNEQFF.

V gene TRBV19 combines with J gene TRBJ1-1, with a weak D call TRBD1 (5 bases). V lost 5 bases to trimming and J lost 1 base, with 23 bases between them. Germline values: CDR1 LNHDA, CDR2 SQIVND (reference sequence). This CDR3 has 18 residues. CDR3 DNA sequence: TGTGCCAGTAGTCCTCGGACACTTAGCTATGAACGGAACACTGAAGCTTTCTTT. It codes for CASSPRTLSYERNTEAFF.

The chain couples TRBV6-1 to TRBJ1-5, with TRBD1 matching 10 bases. CDR1 and CDR2 from the germline V gene are MNHNS and SASEGT. V gave up 7 bases and J gave up 5 bases; unmatched junction bases: 2. The CDR3 length is 13 residues. CDR3 sequence: CASTGQGDQPQHF. CDR3 bases: TGTGCCAGCACTGGACAGGGGGATCAGCCCCAGCATTTT.

This chain connects TRBV5-1 to TRBJ2-3, with 10 bases that match TRBD2. CDR3 size: 17 residues. V was clipped by 0 bases and J by 2 bases; unmatched bases: 6. Germline lookup yields CDR1 SGHRS and CDR2 YFSETQ. CDR3 sequence: CASSLAPSGSPTDTQYF. The CDR3 DNA is TGCGCCAGCAGCTTGGCACCTAGCGGGAGTCCCACAGATACGCAGTATTTT.

The chain combines TRBV19 with TRBJ1-5, with 7 bases lining up with TRBD1. The germline V gene has CDR1 LNHDA and CDR2 SQIVND (reference sequence). This CDR3 spans 15 amino acids. Unmatched junction bases numbered 5, after V lost 5 bases and J lost 1 base. The CDR3 spells CASSQTGISNQPQHF. CDR3 bases: TGTGCCAGTAGTCAGACAGGGATAAGCAATCAGCCCCAGCATTTT.

The genes are TRBV6-1 and TRBJ1-3; no firm D call. The CDR3 extends over 12 amino acids. Trimming took 4 bases from V and 1 from J, leaving 2 bases between them. Germline lookup yields CDR1 MNHNS and CDR2 SASEGT. CDR3 residues: CASSVSGNTIYF. The CDR3 DNA reads as TGTGCCAGCAGTGTATCTGGAAACACCATATATTTT.

The chain couples TRBV7-9 to TRBJ2-3, with TRBD1 identical over 8 bases. The germline CDR1 and CDR2 sequences are SEHNR and FQNEAQ (reference sequence). CDR3 length equals 14 residues. The V segment lost 4 bases and the J segment 6 bases; nucleotides outside the gene matches: 6. CDR3 amino acids: CASSWTGPQDTQYF. DNA for the CDR3: TGTGCCAGCAGCTGGACAGGGCCGCAGGATACGCAGTATTTT.

The chain couples TRBV6-4 to TRBJ2-5; 8 bases line up with TRBD2. With V trimmed by 8 bases and J by 0 bases, 14 bases remained unmatched. Germline V gene sequence: CDR1 MRHNA, CDR2 SNTAGT. The CDR3 extends over 17 amino acids. The CDR3 DNA reads as TGTGCCAGCTCCCAACATTCACTAGCGGTGTACCAAGAGACCCAGTACTTC. The encoded protein is CASSQHSLAVYQETQYF.

The rearrangement links TRBV6-6 to TRBJ1-5, with D possibly being TRBD1 (5 bases). Between the trimmed V and J ends, which lost 2 bases and 0 bases, there was a span of 11 bases. CDR3 length: 16 residues. The germline CDR1 and CDR2 sequences are MNHNY and SVGAGI (reference sequence). CDR3 DNA: TGTGCCAGCAGTTACGCAGGGTCTTATAGCAATCAGCCCCAGCATTTT. It codes for CASSYAGSYSNQPQHF.

This rearrangement joins TRBV29-1 to TRBJ2-2; 7 bases fit TRBD1. CDR1 SQVTM and CDR2 ANQGSEA come from the germline V gene. The CDR3 totals 15 residues. The trim removed 4 bases at V and 1 base at J, leaving 6 bases unmatched. This CDR3 is CSVVPRTGNTGELFF. In DNA, the CDR3 is TGCAGCGTTGTCCCGCGGACAGGGAACACCGGGGAGCTGTTTTTT.

The chain has TRBV28 and TRBJ1-1; perhaps TRBD1 as D (6 bases). Germline V gene lookup returns CDR1 MDHEN and CDR2 SYDVKM. V lost 7 bases and J lost 0, with 12 bases in between. The CDR3 totals 14 residues. This CDR3 reads CASNGQLVNTEAFF. CDR3 bases: TGTGCCAGCAACGGACAGTTAGTGAACACTGAAGCTTTCTTT.

The chain is built from TRBV19 and TRBJ2-3, with 15 bases fitting TRBD2. From germline, CDR1 is LNHDA and CDR2 SQIVND (reference sequence). The J segment lost 5 bases and the V segment lost 3 bases, leaving 3 bases of the junction unmatched. The CDR3 extends over 16 amino acids. CDR3 sequence reads: CASSIPGLAGGDTQYF. The CDR3 DNA reads TGTGCCAGTAGTATTCCGGGACTAGCGGGAGGAGATACGCAGTATTTT.

The chain is built from TRBV27 and TRBJ1-2; 7 nucleotides agree with TRBD1. The CDR3 sequence is 15 residues long. Looked up from germline, CDR1 is MNHEY and CDR2 is SMNVEV (reference sequence). The V gene end was trimmed by 2 bases and the J gene end by 0 bases; junction bases not matched to a gene: 3. The DNA for the CDR3 is TGTGCCAGCAGTTTAGTAGGACAGGCTAACTATGGCTACACCTTC. This translates into CASSLVGQANYGYTF.

The chain employs TRBV30 and TRBJ1-1, with D possibly matching TRBD1 (5 bases). V was clipped by 8 bases and J by 11 bases, with 15 bases between them. The CDR3 spans 10 residues. Germline CDR1 is GTSNPN and CDR2 is SVGIG (reference sequence). The CDR3 sequence is CAGGGRDAFF. Here the CDR3 DNA reads TGTGCCGGCGGGGGAAGGGATGCTTTCTTT. The entire variable domain, with the rest obtained from reference TRBV30 and TRBJ1-1, is as follows: SQTIHQWPATLVQPVGSPLSLECTVEGTSNPNLYWYRQAAGRGLQLLFYSVGIGQISSEVPQNLSASRPQDRQFILSSKKLLLSDSGFYLCAGGGRDAFFGQGTRLTVV.

V gene TRBV7-6 combines with J gene TRBJ2-7, with D perhaps matching TRBD1 (6 bases). The CDR3 spans 14 residues. Germline loops: CDR1 SGHVS, CDR2 FNYEAQ. Between the trimmed V and J ends, which lost 5 bases and 2 bases, there was a span of 13 bases. CDR3 sequence: CASSPNTGTYEQYF. The CDR3 DNA is TGTGCCAGCAGCCCAAACACAGGGACCTACGAGCAGTACTTC.

J is TRBJ1-5 and V is TRBV19, with a tentative D call TRBD1 (6 bases). The CDR3 is 17 residues long. Trimming shortened V by 7 bases and J by 1 base, and 20 bases separated the two germline ends. Germline V gene lookup returns CDR1 LNHDA and CDR2 SQIVND (reference sequence). DNA for the CDR3: TGTGCCAGTAAGAGTAGGGGAGGGGGAAGAAGCAATCAGCCCCAGCATTTT. As protein: CASKSRGGGRSNQPQHF.

The V and J genes are TRBV10-3 and TRBJ1-1; 9 positions agree with TRBD1. The CDR3 spans 12 residues. J gave up 4 bases and V 9 bases, and 3 bases lay outside the gene matches. From germline, CDR1 is ENHRY and CDR2 SYGVKD. CDR3 DNA: TGTGCCATTACAGGGGGCGGCACTGAAGCTTTCTTT. Translating gives CAITGGGTEAFF.